The 8 T cell receptor beta chains given below trace back to one sample, sequenced in a study of T cell repertoires in aging, cancer and after chemotherapy. Peripheral blood genomic DNA, not sorted cells or RNA, was the template. TRB rearrangements spanning V, D and J were amplified using mixed TRB-A/B primers. A single record per CDR3 protein comes from TCRdb applying MiXCR to the multiplex PCR reads. This table holds about 11,000 distinct CDR3 sequences, roughly a quarter found once. Specimen: blood. The receptors shown here come from a human donor in good health.

This clonotype was seen only a few times. The chain has TRBV20-1 and TRBJ1-4, with 10 positions matching TRBD1. With 5 bases clipped from V and 5 bases from J, the junction kept 8 bases outside the gene matches. Germline V gives CDR1 DFQATT, CDR2 SNEGSKA (reference sequence). The CDR3 loop spans 15 amino acids. This CDR3 is CSASRPGQGNEKLFF. CDR3 DNA sequence: TGCAGTGCTTCCCGTCCGGGACAGGGGAATGAAAAACTGTTTTTT.

The sample holds a few counts of this clonotype. The chain has TRBV5-6 and TRBJ2-7; TRBD1 is a possible D gene (5 bases). The CDR3 covers 15 residues. CDR1 and CDR2 (germline): SGHDT, YYEEEE. V was pared by 3 bases and J by 3 bases, with 16 bases between. DNA of the CDR3: TGTGCCAGCAGCTCATGGACATCTCCCTACTACGAGCAGTACTTC. It specifies CASSSWTSPYYEQYF.

This clonotype was seen a single time. This may come from a read error, since a much larger clone is one base off. The rearrangement links TRBV6-6 to TRBJ1-6; TRBD1 matches 8 bases. The trim removed 8 bases at V and 11 bases at J, leaving 17 bases unmatched. This CDR3 region has 16 residues. CDR1 is MNHNY, CDR2 SVGAGI, per germline (reference sequence). The CDR3 here is CASGRAGGRRGPPLHF. The CDR3 DNA follows: TGTGCCAGCGGCAGGGCAGGGGGCCGCCGGGGTCCACCCCTCCACTTT.

This clonotype was counted only a few times. The V and J genes are TRBV5-1 and TRBJ2-1; D tentatively reads TRBD1 or TRBD2 (5 bases each). Trimming took 1 base from V and 6 from J, leaving 11 bases between them. The CDR3 consists of 14 residues. The germline CDR1 and CDR2 sequences are SGHRS and YFSETQ. In DNA, the CDR3 is TGCGCCAGCAGCTTGCTGGCAGGGAGCAATGAGCAGTTCTTC. This encodes CASSLLAGSNEQFF. Full variable domain (remainder filled in from reference TRBV5-1 and TRBJ2-1): KAGVTQTPRYLIKTRGQQVTLSCSPISGHRSVSWYQQTPGQGLQFLFEYFSETQRNKGNFPGRFSGRQFSNSRSEMNVSTLELGDSALYLCASSLLAGSNEQFFGPGTRLTVL.

This clonotype is medium-sized (0.01 to 0.1%) within its sample. The chain uses TRBV6-5 and TRBJ2-3; 7 nucleotides agree with TRBD1. The length of the CDR3 is 15 residues. Germline V gene data show CDR1 as MNHEY and CDR2 as SVGAGI. J was trimmed by 0 bases and V by 6 bases; bases with no gene match: 6. The CDR3 loop reads CASRPGQLSTDTQYF. For the CDR3, the DNA is TGTGCCAGCAGGCCGGGACAGCTCAGCACAGATACGCAGTATTTT.

V usage is TRBV11-1 and J usage is TRBJ2-7, with D perhaps given as TRBD1 or TRBD2 (6 bases each). Per germline, CDR1 SGHAT and CDR2 FQDESV (reference sequence). V lost 6 bases to trimming and J lost 2 bases, with 17 bases between them. The CDR3 is 15 amino acids. The CDR3 loop is CASRSLRGVTYEQYF. CDR3 nucleotides: TGTGCCAGCAGATCTCTTAGGGGGGTTACCTACGAGCAGTACTTC.

CDR3 sequence reads: CANSGTGGVTEAFF. Here the CDR3 DNA reads TGTGCCAACAGCGGTACAGGGGGCGTAACTGAAGCTTTCTTT. The V and J genes are TRBV6-2 or TRBV6-3 and TRBJ1-1; 9 bases are shared with TRBD1. CDR1 MNHEY and CDR2 SVGEGT come from the germline V gene. The CDR3 length is 14 residues. The trim removed 10 bases at V and 5 bases at J, leaving 11 bases unmatched.

This clonotype was seen a handful of times. V gene TRBV20-1 combines with J gene TRBJ2-3; 9 positions match TRBD2. Unmatched junction bases numbered 0, after V lost 4 bases and J lost 1 base. The CDR3 length is 13 residues. Germline CDR1 is DFQATT and CDR2 is SNEGSKA (reference sequence). The CDR3 DNA reads TGCAGTGCTACTAGCGGGGGCACAGATACGCAGTATTTT. As protein: CSATSGGTDTQYF.